A single TCR beta chain is shown here with its context. This entry comes from a study of PD-L1 blockade in urothelial cancer. Study-level background: Researchers looked at the blood 3 weeks (second dose) and 6 weeks after treatment began.

The repertoire was sequenced with immunoSEQ multiplex PCR; TCRdb's copy has only in-frame clones and lacks some. The sample comprises fewer than 50,000 clones, around 80% of which are singletons, and roughly 3.3% rests with the top ten. Time point reported: pretreatment peripheral blood. Urothelial carcinoma in patients was locally advanced or metastatic. The germline V and J ends were trimmed by 6 bases and 4 bases, with 6 bases remaining between them. Germline CDR1 is LGHNT and CDR2 is FRNRAP. The CDR3 loop spans 12 amino acids. The sample here was PBMCs, taken around atezolizumab (anti-PD-L1) treatment. This chain joins TRBV12-5 and TRBJ2-2, with D hard to call. The TCR comes from a man between 65 and 85 years old with urothelial cancer. CDR3 region: CASGRFTGELFF. The CDR3 nucleotides read TGTGCTAGTGGCCGGTTCACCGGGGAGCTGTTTTTT. The full variable domain, in which reference TRBV12-5 and TRBJ2-2 provide the parts outside the CDR3, is DARVTQTPRHKVTEMGQEVTMRCQPILGHNTVFWYRQTMMQGLELLAYFRNRAPLDDSGMPKDRFSAEMPDATLATLKIQPSEPRDSAVYFCASGRFTGELFFGEGSRLTVL.